Listed below are T cell receptor beta chains from one sample, sequenced in a study of blood T cell repertoires in COVID-19. Using immunoSEQ multiplex PCR, the repertoire was profiled, and TCRdb retains in-frame clones only, with some absent. The repertoire holds around 23,000 clones, with more than 75% as singletons. The specimen sequenced was peripheral blood. These receptors were taken from a man aged 50-60 years with active COVID-19. CDR3s include the opening cysteine and the closing phenylalanine or tryptophan. The D gene is left open where the match is weak. Only some rows state a clone size, as once, few, many or a class for expanded clones.

d_gene	v_gene	abundance	j_gene	CDR3aa	CDR3nt
TRBD2	TRBV4-1	.	TRBJ2-5	CASRGTGGGARETQYF	TGCGCCAGCAGGGGGACGGGCGGGGGGGCTCGGGAGACCCAGTACTTC
.	TRBV5-6	.	TRBJ2-5	CASSPRQGGWGETQYF	TGTGCCAGCAGCCCACGACAGGGAGGTTGGGGGGAGACCCAGTACTTC
TRBD2	TRBV2	.	TRBJ2-5	CASNQRGQIETQYF	TGTGCCAGCAACCAGCGGGGGCAGATAGAGACCCAGTACTTC
TRBD1	TRBV7-6	once	TRBJ2-7	CASSLVQGAYYEQYF	TGTGCCAGCAGCTTAGTACAGGGGGCCTACTACGAGCAGTACTTC
TRBD2	TRBV5-1	.	TRBJ2-7	CASSGAGGPYEQYF	TGCGCCAGCTCCGGAGCGGGAGGGCCGTACGAGCAGTACTTC
TRBD2	TRBV4-2	.	TRBJ2-7	CASSLRTSGSSVAYEQYF	TGTGCCAGCAGCCTCCGGACTAGCGGGAGTTCTGTGGCGTACGAGCAGTACTTC
TRBD1	TRBV5-8	once	TRBJ2-7	CASSPGQGRVGGSSYEQYF	TGTGCCAGCAGCCCCGGACAGGGAAGGGTCGGCGGCAGCTCCTACGAGCAGTACTTC
.	TRBV24-1	.	TRBJ2-1	CATSVAENEQFF	TGTGCCACCAGTGTAGCGGAAAATGAGCAGTTCTTC
TRBD1	TRBV5-1	.	TRBJ1-5	CASSLNTGANQPQHF	TGCGCCAGCAGCCTGAATACAGGGGCGAATCAGCCCCAGCATTTT
TRBD1	TRBV5-1	once	TRBJ1-1	CASSSEGTGGKAFF	TGCGCCAGCAGCTCAGAGGGGACAGGGGGGAAAGCTTTCTTT
.	TRBV7-8	.	TRBJ1-6	CASSSGSYNSPLHF	TGTGCCAGCAGCTCAGGATCCTATAATTCACCCCTCCACTTT
.	TRBV27	.	TRBJ1-4	CASSLSPMGGGEKLFF	TGTGCCAGCAGTTTATCCCCGATGGGGGGAGGGGAAAAACTGTTTTTT
TRBD2	TRBV5-4	.	TRBJ2-5	CASSSGGLGETQYF	TGTGCCAGCAGCTCGGGGGGGCTGGGAGAGACCCAGTACTTC
.	TRBV6-5	.	TRBJ1-1	CGLSQGWTEAFF	TGTGGCCTAAGCCAGGGGTGGACTGAAGCTTTCTTT
TRBD2	TRBV5-4	once	TRBJ2-7	CASSSLTSASYEQYF	TGTGCCAGCAGCTCCCTGACTAGCGCCTCCTACGAGCAGTACTTC
TRBD1	TRBV6-5	.	TRBJ2-7	CASRTGFYEQYF	TGTGCCAGTCGGACAGGGTTCTACGAGCAGTACTTC
TRBD1	TRBV19	.	TRBJ1-2	CASSTGQQSSYGYTF	TGTGCCAGTAGTACGGGACAGCAATCCTCCTATGGCTACACCTTC
TRBD1	TRBV5-6	.	TRBJ1-4	CASSLGQGNEKLFF	TGTGCCAGCAGCCTCGGACAGGGAAATGAAAAACTGTTTTTT
.	TRBV29-1	.	TRBJ2-5	CSVEWQGMTQYF	TGCAGCGTTGAATGGCAGGGGATGACCCAGTACTTC
TRBD2	TRBV6-1	once	TRBJ2-7	CASSARTSGGPYEQYF	TGTGCCAGCAGTGCCAGGACTAGCGGGGGGCCATACGAGCAGTACTTC
TRBD1	TRBV12-5	.	TRBJ2-2	CASGLSPRTGAGELFF	TGTGCTAGTGGTTTGTCCCCAAGGACAGGGGCCGGGGAGCTGTTTTTT
TRBD2	TRBV6-2/TRBV6-3	.	TRBJ2-3	CASSPTSGGTDTQYF	TGTGCCAGCAGCCCAACTAGCGGGGGAACAGATACGCAGTATTTT
.	TRBV19	.	TRBJ2-7	CASSLKSSYEQYF	TGTGCCAGTAGTCTTAAGAGCTCCTACGAGCAGTACTTC
.	TRBV28	.	TRBJ2-2	CASSSRRGTGELFF	TGTGCCAGCAGTTCCCGCCGGGGGACCGGGGAGCTGTTTTTT
.	TRBV6-1	.	TRBJ1-5	CASSEGRGAQHF	TGTGCCAGCAGTGAAGGTCGGGGGGCTCAGCATTTT
TRBD1	TRBV19	.	TRBJ2-2	CASRETGGGPGELFF	TGTGCCAGTAGGGAAACAGGGGGCGGCCCCGGGGAGCTGTTTTTT
TRBD1	TRBV27	.	TRBJ1-6	CASRTGGSSSVSPLHF	TGTGCCAGCAGGACAGGGGGTTCGTCTTCGGTGTCACCCCTCCACTTT
.	TRBV18	.	TRBJ2-1	CASSPTGNPYNEQFF	TGTGCCAGCTCACCTACAGGGAACCCCTACAATGAGCAGTTCTTC
TRBD1	TRBV5-6	few	TRBJ1-6	CASSTGDREASPLHF	TGTGCCAGCAGCACGGGGGACAGGGAAGCTTCACCCCTCCACTTT
.	TRBV12-3/TRBV12-4	.	TRBJ2-1	CASSLGGNEQFF	TGTGCCAGCAGTTTGGGAGGCAATGAGCAGTTCTTC
.	TRBV6-6	.	TRBJ2-7	CASSYSPAYEQYF	TGTGCCAGCAGTTACTCCCCTGCCTACGAGCAGTACTTC
TRBD1	TRBV5-1	.	TRBJ1-1	CASSLRSGAGGWATEAFF	TGCGCCAGCAGCTTGAGATCCGGGGCAGGGGGATGGGCCACTGAAGCTTTCTTT
TRBD1	TRBV4-3	.	TRBJ1-1	CASSQERAGGSFLDTEAFF	TGCGCCAGCAGCCAAGAGAGGGCAGGGGGCTCGTTTTTGGACACTGAAGCTTTCTTT
TRBD1	TRBV5-1	.	TRBJ1-2	CASSLGDRSYGYTF	TGCGCCAGCAGCTTGGGGGACAGGTCTTATGGCTACACCTTC
TRBD1	TRBV2	.	TRBJ2-5	CASRADRGGVETQYF	TGTGCCAGCAGGGCGGACAGGGGAGGAGTGGAGACCCAGTACTTC
TRBD1	TRBV7-8	.	TRBJ1-1	CASSRPKTGGIPEAFF	TGTGCCAGCAGCCGCCCGAAGACAGGGGGAATACCGGAAGCTTTCTTT
TRBD2	TRBV3-1/TRBV3-2	.	TRBJ2-2	CASRGREGLNTGELFF	TGTGCCAGCAGGGGGAGGGAAGGGTTGAACACCGGGGAGCTGTTTTTT
.	TRBV6-5	.	TRBJ2-1	CASSTKQGAEQFF	TGTGCCAGCAGCACTAAACAGGGCGCCGAGCAGTTCTTC
.	TRBV4-3	.	TRBJ2-1	CASSQDPEYYNEQFF	TGCGCCAGCAGCCAAGATCCCGAGTACTACAATGAGCAGTTCTTC
.	TRBV15	.	TRBJ1-1	CATSAGMGGITEAFF	TGTGCCACCAGCGCGGGGATGGGGGGGATCACTGAAGCTTTCTTT
.	TRBV7-2	.	TRBJ2-7	CASSLNQGFGYEQYF	TGTGCCAGCAGCTTAAACCAGGGATTCGGGTACGAGCAGTACTTC
TRBD2	TRBV6-5	.	TRBJ2-5	CASSSGGWETQYF	TGTGCCAGCAGTTCGGGGGGTTGGGAGACCCAGTACTTC
TRBD1	TRBV7-9	.	TRBJ1-4	CASSASGGHNEKLFF	TGTGCCAGCAGCGCTTCAGGGGGCCATAATGAAAAACTGTTTTTT
TRBD1	TRBV5-1	.	TRBJ2-1	CASSSGQGTYNEQFF	TGCGCCAGCAGCTCCGGACAGGGCACATACAATGAGCAGTTCTTC
.	TRBV25-1	.	TRBJ2-7	CASSDWGHDNYEQYF	TGTGCCAGCAGTGATTGGGGGCATGATAACTACGAGCAGTACTTC
TRBD1	TRBV19	.	TRBJ1-2	CASSIDTGQGYGYTF	TGTGCCAGTAGTATAGATACCGGACAGGGTTATGGCTACACCTTC
TRBD1	TRBV6-2/TRBV6-3	.	TRBJ2-1	CASSSWTGSSYNEQFF	TGTGCCAGCAGTTCCTGGACAGGGAGCTCCTACAATGAGCAGTTCTTC
.	TRBV11-2	.	TRBJ2-5	CASSATPDNGGTQYF	TGTGCCAGCAGCGCGACTCCTGATAACGGGGGGACCCAGTACTTC
.	TRBV6-2/TRBV6-3	.	TRBJ2-7	CASSLDRPSSYEQYF	TGTGCCAGCAGTCTAGACAGGCCCAGCTCCTACGAGCAGTACTTC
TRBD2	TRBV24-1	once	TRBJ2-5	CATSDKGLAGGQRETQYF	TGTGCCACCAGTGATAAGGGACTAGCGGGGGGGCAGAGAGAGACCCAGTACTTC